This T cell receptor (beta chain) was identified during a study of T cell responses to AZD1222 COVID-19 vaccine (dated by TCRdb to about 2021). Regarding the research as a whole: AZD1222 recipients given second doses at about 4 weeks or at about 12 weeks were pooled, since spike-specific TCR depth and breadth were not found to differ between the two schedules. TCR sequencing was performed for about 250 trial participants, of whom roughly 200 were given two doses of AZD1222 and some 26 were given two doses of MenACWY control vaccine. Enrollment into the trials was organized by age into subgroups of 18-55, 56-69 and 70-plus years, and those subgroups contained approximately 160, 26 and 62 TCR-sequenced participants, respectively.

Here is what the overall study found, with its caveats: After two AZD1222 doses, both the breadth and the depth of spike-specific TCRs were significantly higher than at day 0 and than in MenACWY recipients. Participants were mostly white British, with more females than males. The authors suggested clonal diversity may have been underestimated. CD4 TCRs associated with the vaccine covered the entire spike protein, and the dominant responses were in regions 160-218 and 743-854. Reportedly, close to half of the unique spike-specific TCRs recognized epitopes lying outside the regions that are mutated in the B.1.351 and B.1.1.7 variants. No day 14 peak-response samples were available, so repertoires were characterized only after the peak T cell response. The 56-69-year group was small, and its depth increase did not reach significance, likely because of low power. Only five or six AZD1222 recipients were SARS-CoV-2 seropositive at baseline, limiting conclusions about previously exposed vaccinees.

Of note for this clone: Its antigen target is currently unknown. Qualities for individual bases were not recorded, and no much larger clone is one base off.

This sample's time point label indicates: baseline before first vaccination. The vaccinee samples were drawn from two UK trials, COV001 and COV002, one of which was a single-blind randomized controlled phase 2/3 trial testing AZD1222 (ChAdOx1 nCoV-19) in healthy adults. For TCRbeta chain sequencing, PBMC samples were collected from trial participants at day 0 and at day 28 after the second dose. Via the germline V gene, CDR1 is LGHNA and CDR2 YSLEER. Including the terminal cysteine and phenylalanine, the CDR3 comprises 16 residues. Only the CDR3 portion is preserved as DNA: 48 bases, with reading frame beginning at the first base. V is pruned by 4 bases and J by 8 bases, leaving 10 bases of the junction without a gene match. The CDR3 regions of human TCRbeta chains were analyzed by immunosequencing. Under the source paper's analysis protocol: TCRs in the repertoires were compared against a reference library of SARS-CoV-2-specific TCRs that had been generated with the MIRA antigen-specificity platform. Breadth was defined as the fraction of unique TCRs that were SARS-CoV-2-associated. Depth was defined as the fraction of total T cells that were SARS-CoV-2-associated. Using the MIRA data, each spike-specific TCR was mapped to the spike region that the TCR reacts to and placed in a CD4 or CD8 class. Log10-transformed breadth and depth values were compared by one-way ANOVA with Sidak's multiple comparisons tests. Entries here come from immuneACCESS through TCRdb and include only in-frame sequences with V and J called. Some clones fail to appear in such tables; in the studies checked, an unresolved V gene covers under half of the shortfall, and the cause of the remainder is unknown. For V, J and clone size, that table is used; D and trimming come from the DNA. This sample holds 150,000 or so clones; roughly 92% were observed only once. Clones ranked in the top ten supply around 1.5% of the sample.

The receptor's source is an adult in good health. Rearrangement joined TRBV4-3 to TRBJ1-4, with TRBD1 identical over 10 junction bases. Sequenced here: peripheral blood, sampled on day 0 of AZD1222 vaccination. CDR3 reads: CASSRDRGTLREKLFF. DNA sequence: TGCGCCAGCAGCCGGGACAGGGGAACTCTGAGAGAAAAACTGTTTTTT.